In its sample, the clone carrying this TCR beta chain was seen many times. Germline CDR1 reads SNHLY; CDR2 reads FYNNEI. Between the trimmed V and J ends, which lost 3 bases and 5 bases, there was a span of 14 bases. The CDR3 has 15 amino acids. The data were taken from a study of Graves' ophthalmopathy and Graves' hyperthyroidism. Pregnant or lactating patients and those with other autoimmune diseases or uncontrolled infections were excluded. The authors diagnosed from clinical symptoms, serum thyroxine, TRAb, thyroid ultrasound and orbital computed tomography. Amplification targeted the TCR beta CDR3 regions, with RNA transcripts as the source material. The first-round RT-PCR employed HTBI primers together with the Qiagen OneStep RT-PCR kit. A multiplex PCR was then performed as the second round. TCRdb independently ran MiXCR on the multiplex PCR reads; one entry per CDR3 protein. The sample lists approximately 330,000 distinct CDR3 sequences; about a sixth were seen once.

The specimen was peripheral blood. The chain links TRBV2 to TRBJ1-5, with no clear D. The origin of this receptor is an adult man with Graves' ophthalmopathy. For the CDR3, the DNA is TGTGCCAGCAGTGACATCTCGAGACATGATCAGCCCCAGCATTTT. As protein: CASSDISRHDQPQHF.